The 5 T cell receptor beta chains below come from one sample, sequenced in a study of cytomegalovirus exposure and HLA in healthy donors. In the PCR, 60 Vbeta and 13 Jbeta primers were used. The protocol was immunoSEQ multiplex PCR, while the TCRdb copy is restricted to in-frame clones and leaves out a portion. The sample holds 55,000 to 65,000 clones, 80% seen once. Specimen: PBMCs. All receptors come from a male donor in good health and CMV-seronegative.

This clone has a single count. The chain combines TRBV15 with TRBJ2-7; TRBD1 matches 9 bases. Germline CDR1 is LNHNV and CDR2 is YYDKDF (reference sequence). J gave up 6 bases and V 0 bases, and 6 bases lay outside the gene matches. The length of the CDR3 is 15 residues. This CDR3 is CATSRDGGTGREQYF. The CDR3 DNA follows: TGTGCCACCAGCAGAGATGGAGGGACAGGGCGCGAGCAGTACTTC.

The chain has TRBV19 and TRBJ1-5; perhaps TRBD1 as D (5 bases). CDR1 and CDR2 (germline): LNHDA, SQIVND (reference sequence). Trimming removed 5 bases at V and 2 bases at J, with 10 bases between. The CDR3 runs 14 residues. The CDR3 protein is CASSRGNGNQPQHF. CDR3 nucleotides: TGTGCCAGTAGTCGGGGGAACGGCAATCAGCCCCAGCATTTT.

The V gene is TRBV2, the J gene TRBJ1-1; the match to TRBD1 covers 9 bases. With 10 bases clipped from V and 4 bases from J, the junction kept 10 bases outside the gene matches. CDR1 is SNHLY and CDR2 is FYNNEI in the germline V gene. This CDR3 comprises 14 residues. The CDR3 loop is CANERDREVTEAFF. The CDR3 bases are TGTGCCAACGAGAGGGACAGGGAGGTCACTGAAGCTTTCTTT.

In its sample, this clone was seen a few times. This chain uses TRBV9 with TRBJ2-3; 10 nucleotides agree with TRBD1. The CDR3 is 16 residues long. V lost 0 bases, J lost 6 bases, and 7 bases stayed unmatched. Germline V lookup: CDR1 SGDLS, CDR2 YYNGEE. CDR3 sequence reads: CASSVDQDRGWDTQYF. The CDR3 DNA reads as TGTGCCAGCAGCGTAGACCAGGACAGGGGGTGGGATACGCAGTATTTT.

The chain uses TRBV19 and TRBJ2-1; TRBD2 matches 11 bases. The length of the CDR3 is 13 residues. The junction had 0 bases not matched to a gene; V was cut back by 6 bases and J by 5 bases. Germline V CDR1 and CDR2: LNHDA, SQIVND (reference sequence). In DNA, the CDR3 is TGTGCCAGTAGGGGACTAGCGGACAATGAGCAGTTCTTC. Amino acids: CASRGLADNEQFF.